The 5 T cell receptor beta chains given below trace back to one sample, sequenced in a study of T cells after yellow fever vaccination. One entry per CDR3 protein results from TCRdb running MiXCR on the 5' RACE reads. The table shows 300,000 to 400,000 distinct CDR3 sequences, with 3% to 4.5% occurring only once. Sequenced material: PBMCs, taken 5 days after the yellow fever booster vaccination. The origin of the receptors is a man aged 18 to 29 who received the YFV17D yellow fever vaccine.

This clonotype was observed at least ten times. The chain employs TRBV4-3 and TRBJ2-7, with TRBD2 matching 10 bases. V shed 1 base, J shed 0 bases, and the junction held 0 bases outside the gene matches. This CDR3 has 15 residues. Germline V gene sequence: CDR1 LGHNA, CDR2 YSLEER. This CDR3 is CASSQVAGGSYEQYF. CDR3 nucleotide sequence: TGCGCCAGCAGCCAAGTAGCGGGGGGCTCCTACGAGCAGTACTTC.

This clonotype was counted between two and nine times. This rearrangement joins TRBV20-1 to TRBJ2-7, with D unclear. The V gene lost 4 bases and the J gene lost 1 base, with 8 bases spanning the gap. Germline CDR1 DFQATT, CDR2 SNEGSKA (reference sequence). The CDR3 runs 12 residues. CDR3 coding DNA: TGCAGTGCTATTCTCGAATCCTACGAGCAGTACTTC. It encodes CSAILESYEQYF.

The table lists this clonotype with many counts. V gene TRBV4-3 combines with J gene TRBJ2-2; a weak D match, TRBD2 (5 bases). Germline CDR1 reads LGHNA; CDR2 reads YSLEER. Trimming removed 0 bases at V and 1 base at J, with 9 bases between. The length of the CDR3 is 16 residues. This CDR3 reads CASSQEYRGNTGELFF. The CDR3 coding sequence is TGCGCCAGCAGCCAAGAATACCGGGGGAACACCGGGGAGCTGTTTTTT.

This chain connects TRBV6-5 to TRBJ1-1; D possibly corresponds to TRBD1 (6 bases). V was shortened by 6 bases and J by 11 bases, with 31 bases between the two germline ends. Germline values: CDR1 MNHEY, CDR2 SVGAGI. CDR3 length: 17 amino acids. CDR3 amino acids: CASSVGLGGARGESAFF. The CDR3 nucleotides read TGTGCCAGCAGCGTGGGGCTTGGAGGAGCCAGGGGAGAATCGGCTTTCTTT.

This clonotype was observed at least ten times. The V gene is TRBV5-4, the J gene TRBJ1-1; D might be TRBD1 (5 bases). Germline V gene data show CDR1 as SGHNT and CDR2 as YYREEE (reference sequence). Trimming removed 5 bases from V and 2 bases from J, with 13 bases in between. CDR3 length: 14 residues. This CDR3 is CASRPDSDNTEAFF. As DNA, the CDR3 is TGTGCCAGCAGACCCGACAGTGACAACACTGAAGCTTTCTTT. Filled out from reference TRBV5-4 and TRBJ1-1, the complete variable domain reads ETGVTQSPTHLIKTRGQQVTLRCSSQSGHNTVSWYQQALGQGPQFIFQYYREEENGRGNFPPRFSGLQFPNYSSELNVNALELDDSALYLCASRPDSDNTEAFFGQGTRLTVV.